This T cell receptor beta chain comes out of a study of blood T cell repertoires in COVID-19. The protocol was immunoSEQ multiplex PCR, while the TCRdb copy is restricted to in-frame clones and leaves out a portion. The sample records tens of thousands of clones, around 87% being singletons. CDR1 and CDR2 from the germline V gene are LNHNV and YYDKDF (reference sequence). Trimming removed 5 bases at V and 6 bases at J, with 15 bases between. CDR3 length equals 14 residues. The V gene is TRBV15, the J gene TRBJ2-3; the D gene is possibly TRBD2 (5 bases). The sequence was obtained from a man in his forties with COVID-19, enrolled during active disease. The specimen was peripheral blood. CDR3 sequence reads: CATSGPRGLDTQYF. The CDR3 DNA reads as TGTGCCACCAGCGGACCTCGGGGTTTGGATACGCAGTATTTT.